The clone carrying this T cell receptor beta chain was detected a few times. Its antigen is still unknown. The entry originates in a study of identical twins. Points from the study as a whole: Modeled out-of-frame TCR alpha sharing in monozygotic twins fell below observed levels. The study found weaker excess twin sharing in beta out-of-frame sequences.

This CDR3 comprises 15 residues. V was cut by 7 bases and J by 4 bases, with 20 bases left in between. Looked up from germline, CDR1 is MDHEN and CDR2 is SYDVKM. TCRdb fed the 5' RACE reads into MiXCR, producing one record per CDR3 protein. The table includes about 240,000 distinct CDR3 sequences, about 7.5% detected once. This same sample was also part of a study on yellow fever vaccine responses in identical twins. From that paper: After vaccination, twins' T cell response reportedly seemed partly convergent, partly personalized.

The chain combines TRBV28 with TRBJ2-7; D is perhaps TRBD2 (6 bases). Input material: CD8+ T cells sorted from blood. This clonotype was obtained from a young woman in good health. The CDR3 region is CASNFGGERWYEQYF. CDR3 DNA sequence: TGTGCCAGCAACTTTGGAGGGGAACGTTGGTACGAGCAGTACTTC.